The 10 T cell receptor beta chains reported below all come from one sample, sequenced in a study of Ad26.COV2.S vaccination and SARS-CoV-2 variants. Treatment denoted: 15 to 20 received Ad26.COV2.S at low or high dose, single or two shots; a few received placebo; per-sample allocation not given. The study sampled participants on day 63 after the first vaccine or placebo injection. Assay used: immunoSEQ multiplex PCR; TCRdb lists only in-frame clones, some missing. In the table there are roughly 250,000 clones, roughly 87% of which are singletons. The sequencing used peripheral blood, collected in a trial of Ad26.COV2.S vaccine versus placebo. The receptors originated from a person between 18 and 60 years old who received the Ad26.COV2.S COVID-19 vaccine or a placebo.

The chain joins TRBV29-1 to TRBJ2-2, with 8 nucleotides matching TRBD1. V lost 1 base and J lost 4; bases outside the gene matches: 8. Germline V gene data show CDR1 as SQVTM and CDR2 as ANQGSEA. The length of the CDR3 is 16 residues. CDR3 sequence (DNA): TGCAGCGTTGAAGGAGGGCGACAGGGGATCACCGGGGAGCTGTTTTTT. Translating gives CSVEGGRQGITGELFF.

The chain couples TRBV12-3 or TRBV12-4 to TRBJ1-4; TRBD1 is a possible D gene (6 bases). The CDR3 has 13 amino acids. Trimming stripped 10 bases from V and 7 bases from J, with 16 bases between. CDR3 sequence: CATRTGLAEKLFF. As DNA, the CDR3 is TGTGCCACCCGCACAGGGTTGGCTGAAAAACTGTTTTTT.

CDR3 residues: CASSYRTGRSNQPQHF. The CDR3 DNA follows: TGTGCCAGCAGTTACCGGACAGGGCGGAGCAATCAGCCCCAGCATTTT. The rearrangement links TRBV6-2 or TRBV6-3 to TRBJ1-5; 8 bases fit TRBD1. Germline trimming cut 2 bases from V and 1 base from J; bases unmatched to any gene: 4. CDR3 size: 16 residues. The germline gives CDR1 MNHEY, CDR2 SVGEGT.

The J gene is TRBJ1-1, the V gene TRBV2, with D uncertain. CDR3 length: 9 residues. Germline V CDR1 and CDR2: SNHLY, FYNNEI. V gave up 8 bases and J gave up 7 bases, with 5 bases separating them. The CDR3 region has the DNA TGTGCCAGCGGCCATGAAGCTTTCTTT. It codes for CASGHEAFF. Using reference TRBV2 and TRBJ1-1 for the parts outside the CDR3, the full variable domain is EPEVTQTPSHQVTQMGQEVILRCVPISNHLYFYWYRQILGQKVEFLVSFYNNEISEKSEIFDDQFSVERPDGSNFTLKIRSTKLEDSAMYFCASGHEAFFGQGTRLTVV.

This chain links TRBV7-3 with TRBJ2-2; 15 nucleotides line up with TRBD2. The germline V gene encodes CDR1 SGHTA and CDR2 FQGTGA. V shed 1 base, J shed 0 bases, and the junction held 9 bases outside the gene matches. The CDR3 sequence is 21 residues long. The chain's CDR3 is CASSLNEGLAGGYANTGELFF. Here the CDR3 DNA reads TGTGCCAGCAGCTTAAACGAGGGACTAGCGGGGGGCTACGCGAACACCGGGGAGCTGTTTTTT. Using reference TRBV7-3 and TRBJ2-2 for the parts outside the CDR3, the full variable domain is GAGVSQTPSNKVTEKGKYVELRCDPISGHTALYWYRQSLGQGPEFLIYFQGTGAADDSGLPNDRFFAVRPEGSVSTLKIQRTERGDSAVYLCASSLNEGLAGGYANTGELFFGEGSRLTVL.

This clone showed up just a few times. J is TRBJ1-5 and V is TRBV6-2 or TRBV6-3; D is undetermined. Germline CDR1 reads MNHEY; CDR2 reads SVGEGT. The V end lost 2 bases, the J end lost 0 bases, and 8 bases lay between the germline ends. CDR3 length: 15 amino acids. In DNA form, the CDR3 reads TGTGCCAGCAGTTACCGGCAGGCTAGCAATCAGCCCCAGCATTTT. The encoded protein is CASSYRQASNQPQHF.

The chain recombines TRBV3-1 (or the pseudogene TRBV3-2) with TRBJ2-2; 13 bases are a match to TRBD2. Losses at the gene ends were 3 bases for V and 0 bases for J; bases not matched to a gene: 4. The CDR3 runs 18 residues. Germline V gives CDR1 LGHDT, CDR2 YNNKEL (reference sequence). The CDR3 region has the DNA TGTGCCAGCAGCCACTATGGACTAGCGGGGGCGAACACCGGGGAGCTGTTTTTT. Translation: CASSHYGLAGANTGELFF.

The chain combines TRBV6-1 with TRBJ1-3, with D unresolved. This CDR3 spans 13 amino acids. Germline CDR1 MNHNS, CDR2 SASEGT. Between the trimmed V and J ends, which lost 2 bases and 2 bases, there was a span of 4 bases. The CDR3: CASSEFPGNTIYF. The CDR3 DNA reads as TGTGCCAGCAGTGAATTCCCTGGAAACACCATATATTTT.

This clone was detected many times. J is TRBJ1-2 and V is TRBV10-3; D not certain. Germline V gives CDR1 ENHRY, CDR2 SYGVKD. CDR3 length: 14 residues. The V end lost 3 bases, the J end lost 3 bases, and 11 bases lay between the germline ends. The CDR3 nucleotides read TGTGCCATCAGTGAATTAGCCGGATACTATGGCTACACCTTC. Encoded protein: CAISELAGYYGYTF.

This chain links TRBV10-1 with TRBJ1-1; D perhaps matches TRBD1 (6 bases). V lost 9 bases and J lost 1, with 9 bases in between. CDR3 length: 12 residues. Germline-derived CDR1 and CDR2 are WNHNN and SYGVQD (reference sequence). CDR3 bases: TGCGCCAGTTGGACAGCGAACACTGAAGCTTTCTTT. Protein: CASWTANTEAFF.